This T cell receptor (beta chain) derives from a study of regulatory T cells in long-lasting Graves disease. Study-level points and caveats: Among samples with persistent disease, TRBV28, TRBJ1-2 and TRBJ2-5 were favored.

The CDR3 is 15 amino acids. In germline, CDR1 is SGHRS, CDR2 YFSETQ. As for time point: newly diagnosed GD, antithyroid drugs for less than 3 months. Isolated PBMC RNA provided the starting material for the TCR library. Arm-PCR of CDR3 regions and iRepertoire HTBI primers were used to build TCR beta libraries. TCRdb reprocessed the multiplex PCR reads with MiXCR, giving one entry per CDR3 protein. This table has 550,000 to 700,000 distinct CDR3 sequences, 16% appearing once. This clonotype was seen many times. As yet, its antigen is unknown. A junction end diverges from the germline sequence, so it may reflect a read error. The sample was also reused in another study, on T cells in Graves' hyperthyroidism and ophthalmopathy. Per that paper: Diagnoses were established using clinical symptoms, serum thyroxine and TRAb, thyroid ultrasound and orbital computed tomography.

This sequence joins TRBV5-1 and TRBJ2-3; 9 nucleotides line up with TRBD2. This TCR derives from a man between 18 and 35 years old with Graves disease. The source was peripheral blood mononuclear cells (PBMCs), collected at new diagnosis, from a patient treated with antithyroid drugs. The CDR3 is CASSFLAGSTDTQYF. The CDR3 region has the DNA TGTGCCAGCAGCTTTCTAGCGGGATCCACAGATACGCAGTATTTT.